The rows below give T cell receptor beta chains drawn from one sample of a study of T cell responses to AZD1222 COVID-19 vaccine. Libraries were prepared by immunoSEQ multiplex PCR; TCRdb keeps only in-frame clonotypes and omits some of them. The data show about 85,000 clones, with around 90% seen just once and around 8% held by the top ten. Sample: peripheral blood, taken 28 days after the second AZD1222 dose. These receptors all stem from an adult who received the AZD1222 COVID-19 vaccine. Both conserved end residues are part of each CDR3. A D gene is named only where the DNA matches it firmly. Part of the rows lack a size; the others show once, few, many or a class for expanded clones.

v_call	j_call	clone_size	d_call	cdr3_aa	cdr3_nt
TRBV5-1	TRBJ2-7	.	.	CASSLVYTSDEQYF	TGCGCCAGCAGCTTGGTGTATACCTCCGACGAGCAGTACTTC
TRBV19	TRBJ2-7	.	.	CASGPGGSGLTYEQYF	TGTGCCAGTGGTCCCGGGGGAAGCGGGTTGACCTACGAGCAGTACTTC
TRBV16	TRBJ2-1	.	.	CASSLARTDNEQFF	TGTGCCAGCAGCCTGGCTCGGACGGACAATGAGCAGTTCTTC
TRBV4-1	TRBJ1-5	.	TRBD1	CASSQRQGGGNQPQHF	TGCGCCAGCAGCCAAAGACAGGGCGGGGGCAATCAGCCCCAGCATTTT
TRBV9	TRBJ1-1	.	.	CASSVGMNTEAFF	TGTGCCAGCAGCGTAGGTATGAACACTGAAGCTTTCTTT
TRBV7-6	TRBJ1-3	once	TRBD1	CASSLRGGTVSGNTIYF	TGTGCCAGCAGCTTACGAGGTGGGACAGTCTCTGGAAACACCATATATTTT
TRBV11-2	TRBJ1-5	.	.	CASSLEQGNQPQHF	TGTGCCAGCAGCTTAGAACAGGGAAATCAGCCCCAGCATTTT
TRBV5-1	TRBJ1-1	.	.	CASSLVKGNTEAFF	TGCGCCAGCAGCTTGGTTAAGGGGAACACTGAAGCTTTCTTT
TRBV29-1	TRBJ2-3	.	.	CSVEDPSSTDTQYF	TGCAGCGTTGAAGATCCAAGTAGCACAGATACGCAGTATTTT
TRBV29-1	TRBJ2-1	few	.	CSVEDGGPYNEQFF	TGCAGCGTTGAAGACGGTGGTCCATACAATGAGCAGTTCTTC
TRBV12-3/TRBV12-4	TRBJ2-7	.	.	CASSLGADYEQYF	TGTGCCAGCAGTTTAGGGGCCGACTACGAGCAGTACTTC
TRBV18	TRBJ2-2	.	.	CASSPLGPNTGELFF	TGTGCCAGCTCACCATTAGGGCCTAACACCGGGGAGCTGTTTTTT
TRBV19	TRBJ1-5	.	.	CASSIDPSFNQPQHF	TGTGCCAGTAGTATAGATCCCAGTTTCAATCAGCCCCAGCATTTT
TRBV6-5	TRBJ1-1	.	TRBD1	CASNARGHNTEAFF	TGTGCCAGCAACGCAAGGGGGCATAACACTGAAGCTTTCTTT
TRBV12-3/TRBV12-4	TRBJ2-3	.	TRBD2	CASSPTSGREYF	TGTGCCAGCAGCCCGACTAGCGGGAGAGAGTATTTT
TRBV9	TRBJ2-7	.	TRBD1	CASSGGTGPYEQYF	TGTGCCAGCAGCGGGGGGACAGGCCCCTACGAGCAGTACTTC
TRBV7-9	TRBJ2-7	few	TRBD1	CASIGQGTSYEQYF	TGTGCCAGCATCGGACAGGGCACGTCCTACGAGCAGTACTTC
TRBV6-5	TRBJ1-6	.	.	CASSYSHTGYGSPLHF	TGTGCCAGCAGTTATTCGCACACAGGGTATGGTTCACCCCTCCACTTT
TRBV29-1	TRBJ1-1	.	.	CSVVVGSVNTEAFF	TGCAGCGTTGTGGTTGGATCAGTGAACACTGAAGCTTTCTTT
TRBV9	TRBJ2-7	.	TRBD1	CASSAQTGGPYEQYF	TGTGCCAGCAGCGCACAGACAGGGGGGCCCTACGAGCAGTACTTC
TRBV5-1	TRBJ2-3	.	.	CASSLDPGGTDTQYF	TGCGCCAGCAGCTTGGATCCAGGCGGCACAGATACGCAGTATTTT
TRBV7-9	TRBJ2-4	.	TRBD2	CASSPPTSGTKNIQYF	TGTGCCAGCAGCCCTCCGACTAGCGGGACCAAAAACATTCAGTACTTC
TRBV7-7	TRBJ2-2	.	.	CASSPVVGRGELFF	TGTGCTAGCAGCCCCGTAGTGGGTAGAGGGGAGCTGTTTTTT
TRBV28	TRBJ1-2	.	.	CASSPVGRTPNYGYTF	TGTGCCAGCAGTCCCGTTGGACGGACACCTAACTATGGCTACACCTTC
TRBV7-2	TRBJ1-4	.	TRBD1	CASSSPGQGHEKLFF	TGTGCCAGCAGCTCCCCGGGACAGGGTCATGAAAAACTGTTTTTT
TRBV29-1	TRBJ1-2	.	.	CSVASYGYTF	TGCAGCGTTGCCAGCTATGGCTACACCTTC
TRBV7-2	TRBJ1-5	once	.	CASSPDRGQPQHF	TGTGCCAGCAGCCCGGATAGGGGACAGCCCCAGCATTTT
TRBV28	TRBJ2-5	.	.	CASSQETQYF	TGTGCCAGCAGTCAAGAGACCCAGTACTTC
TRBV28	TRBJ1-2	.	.	CASSFGQGPGYTF	TGTGCCAGCAGTTTCGGGCAGGGGCCCGGCTACACCTTC
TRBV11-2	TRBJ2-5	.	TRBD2	CASSSRWGLATIETQYF	TGTGCCAGCAGCTCCCGCTGGGGACTAGCGACGATAGAGACCCAGTACTTC
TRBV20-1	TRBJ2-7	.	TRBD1	CSALRDSLGF	TGCAGTGCTCTTAGGGACAGCTTGGGATTC